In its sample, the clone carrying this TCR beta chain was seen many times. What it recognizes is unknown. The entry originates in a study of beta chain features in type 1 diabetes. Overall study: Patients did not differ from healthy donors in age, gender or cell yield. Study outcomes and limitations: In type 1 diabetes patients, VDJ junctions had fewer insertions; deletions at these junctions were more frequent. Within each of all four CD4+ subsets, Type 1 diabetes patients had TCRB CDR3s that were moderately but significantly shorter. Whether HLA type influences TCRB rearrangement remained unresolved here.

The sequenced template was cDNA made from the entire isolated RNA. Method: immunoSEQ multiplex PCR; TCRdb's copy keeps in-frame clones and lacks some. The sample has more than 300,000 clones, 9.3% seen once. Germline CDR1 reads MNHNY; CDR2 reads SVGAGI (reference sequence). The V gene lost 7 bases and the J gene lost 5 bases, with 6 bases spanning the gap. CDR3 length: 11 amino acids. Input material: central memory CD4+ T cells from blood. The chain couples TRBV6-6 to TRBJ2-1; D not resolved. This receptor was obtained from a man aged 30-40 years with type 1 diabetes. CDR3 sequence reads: CASKFDNEQFF. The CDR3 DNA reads TGTGCCAGCAAATTTGACAATGAGCAGTTCTTC.